This T cell receptor beta chain derives from a study of CD8 T cells in ankylosing spondylitis. This clonotype was counted many times. What it binds is not known. Notes on the study in general: Roughly eight highly homologous variants made up a TCR beta motif that seemed to typify ankylosing spondylitis blood.

Library preparation for TCR beta used quantitative 5'-RACE with molecular barcodes. One entry per CDR3 protein, called by TCRdb with MiXCR from the 5' RACE reads. Found here are some 250,000 distinct CDR3 sequences, 8% to 9.5% of them singletons; the top ten hold approximately 7%. V lost 3 bases, J lost 1 base, and 13 bases lay in between. This CDR3 has 16 amino acids. The sequence was obtained from a male donor with ankylosing spondylitis or in good health (not recorded which). The sample was blood, either unsorted or a sorted T cell fraction (not recorded which). V gene TRBV12-3 or TRBV12-4 combines with J gene TRBJ1-5; D is uncertain. The CDR3 region is CASSFGYPGSNQPQHF. The CDR3 bases are TGTGCCAGCAGTTTCGGTTACCCGGGAAGCAATCAGCCCCAGCATTTT.